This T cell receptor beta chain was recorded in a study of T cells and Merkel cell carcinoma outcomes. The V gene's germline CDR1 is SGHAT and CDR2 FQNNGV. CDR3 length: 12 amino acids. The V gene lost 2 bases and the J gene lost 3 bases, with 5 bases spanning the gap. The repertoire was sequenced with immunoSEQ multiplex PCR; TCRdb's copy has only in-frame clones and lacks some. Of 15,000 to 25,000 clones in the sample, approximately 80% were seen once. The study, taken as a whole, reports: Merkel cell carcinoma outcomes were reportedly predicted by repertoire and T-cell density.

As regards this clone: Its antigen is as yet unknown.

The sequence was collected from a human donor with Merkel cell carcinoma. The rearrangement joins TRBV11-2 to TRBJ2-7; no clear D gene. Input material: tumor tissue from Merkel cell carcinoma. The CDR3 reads CASSLRNYEQYF. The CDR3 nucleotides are TGTGCCAGCAGCTTAAGGAACTACGAGCAGTACTTC.